This TCR beta chain was sequenced during a study of cytomegalovirus exposure and HLA in healthy donors. Likely unrecorded immune exposures existed in these nominally healthy donors. Points on this clone: Antigen: not known.

There are 14 residues in the CDR3. Losses at the gene ends were 4 bases for V and 6 bases for J; bases not matched to a gene: 3. The germline V gene has CDR1 SGHRS and CDR2 YFSETQ. The PCR had 60 Vbeta and 13 Jbeta primers. Clones were read by immunoSEQ multiplex PCR, and TCRdb kept only the in-frame ones, dropping some. The table has about 150,000 clones, around three quarters seen once; the top ten hold 1.5% to 2%. The study's findings and limits: Most TCR beta V segments were productive about 90% or about 30% of the time in an earlier analysis. Later genetic work tied a missense DCLRE1C variant to beta-chain V and J trimming. Researchers reported from a later analysis that most CMV-associated TCR beta chains appeared HLA-restricted.

The chain uses TRBV5-1 and TRBJ2-1; 11 bases fit TRBD1. The sequence was collected from a middle-aged woman in good health and CMV-seronegative. Material for sequencing was PBMCs. In DNA form, the CDR3 reads TGCGCCAGCAGCCCGGGGACAGGGGGCAATGAGCAGTTCTTC. Encoded protein: CASSPGTGGNEQFF.